This T cell receptor beta chain was recovered during a study of response to subunit inactivated influenza vaccine. Remarks on this clonotype: Its antigen is undetermined.

TCRdb recomputed calls from the RT-PCR reads with MiXCR, one row per CDR3 protein. The sample lists 250,000 to 350,000 distinct CDR3 sequences, roughly 22% occurring once. Study conclusions and caveats: Few additional T cells are recruited per seasonal influenza vaccination, authors suggested.

The CDR3 runs to 16 residues. Germline-derived CDR1 and CDR2 are MNHEY and SVGAGI. The ends were cut back, 2 bases at V and 7 bases at J, with 21 bases in the middle. The chain combines TRBV6-5 with TRBJ2-7, with a tentative D call TRBD1 (5 bases). The TCR originated in a man between 50 and 75 years old who received an inactivated influenza vaccine. The sample consisted of PBMCs from blood, taken approximately 20 months after vaccination. The CDR3 nucleotides are TGTGCCAGCAGTTACGGGCAGGGTAAAATGTTTTTGGAGCAGTACTTC. Translation gives CASSYGQGKMFLEQYF.